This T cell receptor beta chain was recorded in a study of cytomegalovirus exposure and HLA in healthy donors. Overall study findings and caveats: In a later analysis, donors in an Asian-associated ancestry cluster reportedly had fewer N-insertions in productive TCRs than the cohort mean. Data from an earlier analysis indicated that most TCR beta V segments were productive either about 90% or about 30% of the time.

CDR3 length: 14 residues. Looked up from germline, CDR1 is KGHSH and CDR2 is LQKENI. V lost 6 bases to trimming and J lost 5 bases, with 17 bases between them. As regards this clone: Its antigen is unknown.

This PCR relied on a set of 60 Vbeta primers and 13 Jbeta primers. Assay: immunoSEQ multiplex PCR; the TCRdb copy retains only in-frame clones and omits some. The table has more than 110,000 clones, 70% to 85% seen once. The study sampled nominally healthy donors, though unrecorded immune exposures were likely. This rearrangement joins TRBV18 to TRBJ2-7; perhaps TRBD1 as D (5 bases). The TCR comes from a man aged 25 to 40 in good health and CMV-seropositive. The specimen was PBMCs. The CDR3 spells CASSEGWGVNEQYF. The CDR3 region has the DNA TGTGCCAGCTCGGAAGGGTGGGGCGTCAACGAGCAGTACTTC.